The entry below gives a single TCR beta chain sequence along with its context. This clonotype was found a few times. No antigen is known for it. The record has no base qualities; no much larger clone is one base away. The treatment or condition label, as the study defines it: allogeneic hematopoietic cell transplantation with graft depleted of TCRalphabeta T cells and CD19 B cells. TCRalphabeta/CD19-depleted allogeneic hematopoietic cell grafts were given to the transplant recipients, all of whom were children. The sample is drawn from a study of T-cell reconstitution after alpha-beta-depleted transplantation in children (dated by TCRdb to 2016 to 2018). For context, the study as a whole: The study quantitatively tracked T-cell immune reconstitution after TCRalphabeta/CD19-depleted allogeneic hematopoietic cell transplantation in children using TCR repertoire profiling. Findings and caveats that apply to the study as a whole: About two months after transplant, the apparently early recovery of alphabetaT-cell counts reportedly depended on just several hundred clones that had expanded rapidly and came from non-depleted graft cells. The high TCRbeta diversity at day 60 in some patients was ascribed to recipient T cells and intrathymic progenitors that had survived conditioning. Over the following months the frequencies of hyperexpanded clones went down, and after one year T-cell counts and TCRbeta diversity were mostly credited to newly produced T cells.

Relative to germline, V is missing 3 bases and J is missing 7 bases, with 9 bases of the junction outside any gene match. CDR1 and CDR2, looked up from the germline V gene, are SGDLS and YYNGEE. The CDR3 goes from the cysteine to the phenylalanine over 15 residues. Of all the DNA, just the CDR3 is kept, 45 bases in frame from base 1. Library creation used PCR. TCRdb shows the sequencer as Illumina HiSeq 2500. TCR library preparation used molecular barcoding, with unique molecular identifiers applied to normalize quantification of the TCRbeta repertoire. TCRdb reworked the public reads: Q25 trimming with fastp, MiXCR clone assembly, productive beta chains retained. Entries that share a CDR3 protein sequence are merged under the most common genes and DNA. This sample lists fewer than 700,000 distinct CDR3 sequences; around 13% were detected once. Of the sample, approximately 2% is held by the ten largest clones.

This specimen was PBMCs, mostly from graft donor cells, taken 360 days after TCRalphabeta/CD19-depleted stem cell transplant. The chain uses TRBV9 and TRBJ2-2, and 7 bases in between align with TRBD2. The receptor was isolated from a male patient younger than 18 who had a stem cell transplant for acute myeloid leukemia, so the T cells may come from the graft donor. The DNA sequence is as follows: TGTGCCAGCAGCGACCCTCTAGCGGCCCGCGGGGAGCTGTTTTTT. It translates as CASSDPLAARGELFF.